This T cell receptor (beta chain) was sequenced in a study of T cells in Graves' hyperthyroidism and ophthalmopathy. Whole-study results and caveats: Before onset, by a median of about six months, the model predicted ophthalmopathy. The authors' 13 V-J model separated ophthalmopathy from stable hyperthyroidism.

TCR beta CDR3 regions were amplified from RNA. The TCR CDR3 first-round RT-PCR relied on the HTBI primer set. Each CDR3 protein is one row after TCRdb ran MiXCR on the multiplex PCR reads. This table holds nearly 600,000 distinct CDR3 sequences, about 15% found once. This clonotype was seen only once. What it recognizes is unknown. Diagnosis rested on symptoms, serum thyroxine and TRAb, thyroid ultrasound, and orbital computed tomography. The receptor was isolated from a woman aged 25 to 39 with Graves' hyperthyroidism that later progressed to Graves' ophthalmopathy. The sample taken for sequencing was blood.

Here the CDR3 reads CASSSSSGSGEQFF. DNA for the CDR3: TGTGCCAGCAGCAGTTCTAGCGGGAGTGGAGAGCAGTTCTTC. This sequence joins TRBV7-2 and TRBJ2-1; 10 nucleotides agree with TRBD2. Per germline, CDR1 SGHTA and CDR2 FQGNSA. V gave up 5 bases and J gave up 10 bases; unmatched junction bases: 8. The length of the CDR3 is 14 residues.